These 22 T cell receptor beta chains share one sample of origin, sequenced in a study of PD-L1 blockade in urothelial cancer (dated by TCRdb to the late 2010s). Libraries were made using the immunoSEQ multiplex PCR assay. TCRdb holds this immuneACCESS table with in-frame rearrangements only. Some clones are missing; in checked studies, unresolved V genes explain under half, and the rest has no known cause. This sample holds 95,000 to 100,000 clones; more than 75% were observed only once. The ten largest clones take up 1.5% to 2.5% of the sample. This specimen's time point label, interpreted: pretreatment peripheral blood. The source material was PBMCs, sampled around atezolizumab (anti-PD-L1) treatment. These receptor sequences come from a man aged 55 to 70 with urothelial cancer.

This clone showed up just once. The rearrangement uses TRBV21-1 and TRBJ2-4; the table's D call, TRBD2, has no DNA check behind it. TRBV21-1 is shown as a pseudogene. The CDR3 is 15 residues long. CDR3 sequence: CARRTSGALKNIQYF. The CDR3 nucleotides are TGTGCCAGGAGGACTAGCGGGGCCCTGAAAAACATTCAGTACTTC.

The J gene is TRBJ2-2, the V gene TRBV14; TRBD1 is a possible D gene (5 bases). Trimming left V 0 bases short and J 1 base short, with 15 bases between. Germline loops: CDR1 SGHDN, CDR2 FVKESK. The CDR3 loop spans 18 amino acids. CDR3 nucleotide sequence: TGTGCCAGCAGCCAAGATTATTTCCACAGGTTGAACACCGGGGAGCTGTTTTTT. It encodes CASSQDYFHRLNTGELFF.

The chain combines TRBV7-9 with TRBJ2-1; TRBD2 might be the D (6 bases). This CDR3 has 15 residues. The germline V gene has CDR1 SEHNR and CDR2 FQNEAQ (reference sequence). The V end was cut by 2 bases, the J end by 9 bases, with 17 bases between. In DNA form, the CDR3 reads TGTGCCAGCAGCTTAACGGGAGTGCGGGTCGGTGAGCAGTTCTTC. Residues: CASSLTGVRVGEQFF.

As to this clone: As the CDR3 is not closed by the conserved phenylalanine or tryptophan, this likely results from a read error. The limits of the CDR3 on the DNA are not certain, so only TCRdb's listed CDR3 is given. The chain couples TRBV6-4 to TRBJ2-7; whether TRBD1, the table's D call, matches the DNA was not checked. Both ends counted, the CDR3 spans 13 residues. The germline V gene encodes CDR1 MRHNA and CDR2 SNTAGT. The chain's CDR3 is CASSPSGTGVPPC.

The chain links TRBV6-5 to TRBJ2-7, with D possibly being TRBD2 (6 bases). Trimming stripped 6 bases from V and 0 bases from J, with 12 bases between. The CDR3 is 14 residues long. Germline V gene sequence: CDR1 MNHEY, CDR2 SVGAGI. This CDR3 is CASSAAGSSYEQYF. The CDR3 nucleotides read TGTGCCAGCAGCGCTGCCGGGAGCTCCTACGAGCAGTACTTC.

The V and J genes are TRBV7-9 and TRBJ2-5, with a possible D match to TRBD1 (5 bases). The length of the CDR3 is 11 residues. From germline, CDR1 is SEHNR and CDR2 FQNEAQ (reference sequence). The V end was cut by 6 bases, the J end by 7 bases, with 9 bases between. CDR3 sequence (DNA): TGTGCCAGCAGTCCTGGGGCGACCCAGTACTTC. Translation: CASSPGATQYF.

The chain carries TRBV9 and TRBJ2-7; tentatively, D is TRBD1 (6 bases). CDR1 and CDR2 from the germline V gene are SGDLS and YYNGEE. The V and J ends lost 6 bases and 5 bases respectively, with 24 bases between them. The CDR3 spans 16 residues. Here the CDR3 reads CASTPGQQRLLNEQYF. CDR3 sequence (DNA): TGTGCCAGCACCCCCGGACAGCAACGGCTCCTGAACGAGCAGTACTTC.

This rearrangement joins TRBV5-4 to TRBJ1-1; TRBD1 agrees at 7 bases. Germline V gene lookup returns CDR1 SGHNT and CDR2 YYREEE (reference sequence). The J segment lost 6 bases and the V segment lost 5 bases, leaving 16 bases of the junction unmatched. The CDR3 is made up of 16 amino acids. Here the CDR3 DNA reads TGTGCCAGCAGAAGCACCCTCGGGATGGGACAGCCTGAAGCTTTCTTT. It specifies CASRSTLGMGQPEAFF.

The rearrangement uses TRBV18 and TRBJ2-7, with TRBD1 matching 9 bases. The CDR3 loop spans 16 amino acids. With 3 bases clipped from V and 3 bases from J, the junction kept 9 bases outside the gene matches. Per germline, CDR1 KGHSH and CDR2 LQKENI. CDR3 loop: CASSPGQGTIGYEQYF. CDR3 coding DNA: TGTGCCAGCTCACCGGGACAGGGCACTATCGGCTACGAGCAGTACTTC.

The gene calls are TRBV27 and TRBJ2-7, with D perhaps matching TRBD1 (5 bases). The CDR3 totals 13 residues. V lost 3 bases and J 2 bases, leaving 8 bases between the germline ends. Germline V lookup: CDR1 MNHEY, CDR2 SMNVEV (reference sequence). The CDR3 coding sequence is TGTGCCAGCAGTTTTGGGGCAGCCTACGAGCAGTACTTC. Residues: CASSFGAAYEQYF.

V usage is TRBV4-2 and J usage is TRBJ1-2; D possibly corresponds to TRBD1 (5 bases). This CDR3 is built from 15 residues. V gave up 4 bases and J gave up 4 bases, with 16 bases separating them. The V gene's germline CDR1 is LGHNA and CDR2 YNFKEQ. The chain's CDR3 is CASSPGEGSGYGYTF. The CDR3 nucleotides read TGTGCCAGCAGCCCCGGGGAGGGGTCGGGCTATGGCTACACCTTC.

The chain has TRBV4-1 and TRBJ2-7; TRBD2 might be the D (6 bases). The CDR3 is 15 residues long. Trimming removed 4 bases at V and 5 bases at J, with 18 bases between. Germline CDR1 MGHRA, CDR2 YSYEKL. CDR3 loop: CASSRGEVPWDEQYF. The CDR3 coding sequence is TGCGCCAGCAGCCGGGGGGAAGTCCCTTGGGACGAGCAGTACTTC.

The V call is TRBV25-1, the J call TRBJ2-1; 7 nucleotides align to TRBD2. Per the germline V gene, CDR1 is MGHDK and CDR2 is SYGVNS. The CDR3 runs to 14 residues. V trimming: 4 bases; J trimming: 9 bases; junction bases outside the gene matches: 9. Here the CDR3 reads CASSGIGRQGEQFF. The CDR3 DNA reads TGTGCCAGCAGTGGGATCGGGAGGCAAGGTGAGCAGTTCTTC. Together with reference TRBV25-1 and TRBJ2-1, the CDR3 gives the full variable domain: EADIYQTPRYLVIGTGKKITLECSQTMGHDKMYWYQQDPGMELHLIHYSYGVNSTEKGDLSSESTVSRIRTEHFPLTLESARPSHTSQYLCASSGIGRQGEQFFGPGTRLTVL.

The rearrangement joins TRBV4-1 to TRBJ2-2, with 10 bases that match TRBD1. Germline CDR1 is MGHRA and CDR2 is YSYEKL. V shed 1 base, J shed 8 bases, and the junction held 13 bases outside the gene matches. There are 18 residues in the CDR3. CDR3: CASSQAGPGTGVFGELFF. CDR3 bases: TGCGCCAGCAGCCAAGCGGGGCCCGGGACAGGGGTCTTTGGGGAGCTGTTTTTT.

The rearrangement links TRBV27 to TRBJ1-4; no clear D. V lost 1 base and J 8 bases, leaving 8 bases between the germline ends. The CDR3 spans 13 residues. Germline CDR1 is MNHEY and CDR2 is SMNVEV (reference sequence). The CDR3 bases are TGTGCCAGCAGTTTATATGAGAAAGAAAAACTGTTTTTT. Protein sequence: CASSLYEKEKLFF.

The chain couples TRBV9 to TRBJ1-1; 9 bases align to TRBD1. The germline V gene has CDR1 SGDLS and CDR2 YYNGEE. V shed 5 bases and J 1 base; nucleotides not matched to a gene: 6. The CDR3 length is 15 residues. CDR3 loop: CASSLGTGPNTEAFF. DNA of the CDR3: TGTGCCAGCAGTTTAGGGACAGGGCCGAACACTGAAGCTTTCTTT.

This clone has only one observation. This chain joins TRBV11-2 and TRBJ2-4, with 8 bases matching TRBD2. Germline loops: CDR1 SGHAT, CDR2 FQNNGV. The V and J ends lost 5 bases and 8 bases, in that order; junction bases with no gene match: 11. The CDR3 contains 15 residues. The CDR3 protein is CASSPRAGVGDIQYF. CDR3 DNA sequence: TGTGCCAGCAGCCCGAGAGCGGGAGTGGGTGACATTCAGTACTTC.

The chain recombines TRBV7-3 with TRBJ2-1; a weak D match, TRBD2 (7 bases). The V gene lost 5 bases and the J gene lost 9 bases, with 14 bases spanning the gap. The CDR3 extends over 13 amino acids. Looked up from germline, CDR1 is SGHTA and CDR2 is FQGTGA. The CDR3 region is CASSGGAQGEQFF. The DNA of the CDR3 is TGTGCCAGCAGCGGGGGGGCCCAGGGTGAGCAGTTCTTC.

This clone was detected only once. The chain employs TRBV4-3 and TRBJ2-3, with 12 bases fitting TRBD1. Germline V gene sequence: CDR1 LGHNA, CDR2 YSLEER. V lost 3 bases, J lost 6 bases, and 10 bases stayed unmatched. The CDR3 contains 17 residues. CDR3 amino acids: CASSQGWGTGGSDTQYF. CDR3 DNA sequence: TGCGCCAGCAGCCAGGGGTGGGGGACAGGGGGCTCGGATACGCAGTATTTT.

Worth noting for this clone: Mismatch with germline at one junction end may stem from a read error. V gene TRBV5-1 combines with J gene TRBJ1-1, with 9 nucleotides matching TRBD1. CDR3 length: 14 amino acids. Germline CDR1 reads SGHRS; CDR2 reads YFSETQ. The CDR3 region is CASRLGQGNTEAFF. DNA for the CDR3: TGCGCCAGCAGGTTGGGACAGGGGAACACTGAAGCTTTCTTT.

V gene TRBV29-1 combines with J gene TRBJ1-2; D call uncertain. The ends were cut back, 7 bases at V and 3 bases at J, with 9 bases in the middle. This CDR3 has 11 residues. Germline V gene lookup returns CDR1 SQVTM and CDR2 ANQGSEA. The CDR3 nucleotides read TGCAGCGAGAGATCACACTATGGCTACACCTTC. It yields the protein CSERSHYGYTF.

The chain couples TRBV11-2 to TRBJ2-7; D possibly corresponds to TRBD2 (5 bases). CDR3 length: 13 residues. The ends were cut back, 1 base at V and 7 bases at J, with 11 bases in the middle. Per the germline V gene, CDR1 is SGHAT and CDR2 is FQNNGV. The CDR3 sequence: CASSLGGNGEQYF. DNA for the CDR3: TGTGCCAGCAGCTTAGGAGGGAATGGTGAGCAGTACTTC.